These 26 T cell receptor beta chains were sequenced from one sample in a study of shared clonotypes between healthy human individuals. Profiled with immunoSEQ multiplex PCR; TCRdb holds only in-frame clones, not every one. The data show 2.3 million or so clones, over 90% seen once. The sample taken for sequencing was naive CD4+ T cells from PBMCs. Specified subset: CD45RA+ positively selected. Receptor source: a man in his late teens or twenties in good health. Some clones in this sample may be carry-over from other donors' samples.

J is TRBJ2-6 and V is TRBV15, with 9 bases identical to TRBD1. Per germline, CDR1 LNHNV and CDR2 YYDKDF (reference sequence). CDR3 length equals 17 residues. Losses at the gene ends were 9 bases for V and 1 base for J; bases not matched to a gene: 10. The CDR3 reads CATGTGRVDSGANVLTF. Here the CDR3 DNA reads TGTGCCACTGGGACAGGGAGGGTCGATTCTGGGGCCAACGTCCTGACTTTC. The whole variable domain, remainder taken from reference TRBV15 and TRBJ2-6, is DAMVIQNPRYQVTQFGKPVTLSCSQTLNHNVMYWYQQKSSQAPKLLFHYYDKDFNNEADTPDNFQSRRPNTSFCFLDIRSPGLGDTAMYLCATGTGRVDSGANVLTFGAGSRLTVL.

As for this clone: This sample includes further DNA sequences coding for the same CDR3. CDR3 in DNA: TGTGCCAGCAGTTTGACAGGGGGATACGAGCAGTACTTC. It codes for CASSLTGGYEQYF. The chain joins TRBV27 to TRBJ2-7, with 9 bases lining up with TRBD1. V dropped 3 bases and J dropped 4; count of bases not matched to a gene: 1. Germline V gene sequence: CDR1 MNHEY, CDR2 SMNVEV (reference sequence). This CDR3 has 13 amino acids.

This sequence joins TRBV11-3 and TRBJ2-2; 11 bases map to TRBD1. The CDR3 is 18 residues long. The V gene's germline CDR1 is SGHNT and CDR2 YENEEA. The V gene end was trimmed by 4 bases and the J gene end by 4 bases; junction bases not matched to a gene: 11. The CDR3 coding sequence is TGTGCCAGCAGCTCCTTCCCCTCCGGGACAGGGGGCACCGGGGAGCTGTTTTTT. Amino acids: CASSSFPSGTGGTGELFF.

The genes are TRBV5-5 and TRBJ1-2; TRBD1 is a possible D gene (5 bases). CDR3 size: 14 residues. Germline V gives CDR1 SGHKS, CDR2 YYEKEE (reference sequence). Trimming shortened V by 4 bases and J by 7 bases, and 17 bases separated the two germline ends. CDR3 protein: CASSPGTLDGGYTF. The CDR3, as DNA: TGTGCCAGCAGCCCAGGGACGTTAGACGGTGGCTACACCTTC.

The rearrangement joins TRBV2 to TRBJ1-5; 8 bases align to TRBD1. Germline CDR1 reads SNHLY; CDR2 reads FYNNEI. With 3 bases clipped from V and 2 bases from J, the junction kept 3 bases outside the gene matches. This CDR3 spans 15 amino acids. CDR3 in amino acids: CASSELGQGNQPQHF. CDR3 bases: TGTGCCAGCAGTGAGTTGGGACAGGGCAATCAGCCCCAGCATTTT.

The V call is TRBV6-1, the J call TRBJ1-1; 7 bases map to TRBD1. Germline V CDR1 and CDR2: MNHNS, SASEGT. J lost 4 bases, V lost 7 bases, and 12 bases had no gene match. The CDR3 has 15 amino acids. In DNA form, the CDR3 reads TGTGCCAGCACCCCGAAGGGAGGGGGCATCACTGAAGCTTTCTTT. It codes for CASTPKGGGITEAFF.

The chain links TRBV6-1 to TRBJ2-7; 7 bases are shared with TRBD2. Germline V gene sequence: CDR1 MNHNS, CDR2 SASEGT. The CDR3 consists of 15 residues. V was clipped by 8 bases and J by 2 bases; unmatched bases: 12. The CDR3 region has the DNA TGTGCCAGCTCCCTCGCTGCGGGAGTAGCCTACGAGCAGTACTTC. It encodes CASSLAAGVAYEQYF.

CDR3: CASSPRGRGGVGTEAFF. CDR3 DNA sequence: TGTGCCAGCAGCCCCCGTGGGAGGGGGGGAGTAGGCACTGAAGCTTTCTTT. V and J are TRBV7-9 and TRBJ1-1, with a tentative D call TRBD1 (6 bases). Trimming took 5 bases from V and 4 from J, leaving 23 bases between them. CDR3 size: 17 residues. CDR1 and CDR2 (germline): SEHNR, FQNEAQ (reference sequence).

The chain recombines TRBV7-9 with TRBJ2-1; D is ambiguous. V lost 5 bases and J 7 bases, leaving 12 bases between the germline ends. Germline loops: CDR1 SEHNR, CDR2 FQNEAQ (reference sequence). The CDR3 spans 13 residues. Here the CDR3 DNA reads TGTGCCAGCAGCAACCACGGGCTGAATGAGCAGTTCTTC. As protein: CASSNHGLNEQFF.

The chain combines TRBV7-9 with TRBJ2-1; 13 bases are shared with TRBD2. V shed 4 bases and J 9 bases; nucleotides not matched to a gene: 9. Germline CDR1 SEHNR, CDR2 FQNEAQ (reference sequence). This CDR3 contains 16 residues. The CDR3 DNA reads TGTGCCAGCAGCTATCCGACTAGCGGGAGGCTTGGTGAGCAGTTCTTC. Translation: CASSYPTSGRLGEQFF.

The chain employs TRBV2 and TRBJ1-1; no clear D gene. V was clipped by 7 bases and J by 4 bases, with 10 bases between them. Germline CDR1 SNHLY, CDR2 FYNNEI. The CDR3 is 12 residues long. The CDR3 DNA follows: TGTGCCAGCATGAAGGACGGCACTGAAGCTTTCTTT. Translated: CASMKDGTEAFF.

The rearrangement joins TRBV28 to TRBJ1-6; D remains unclear. There are 17 residues in the CDR3. CDR1 MDHEN and CDR2 SYDVKM come from the germline V gene. The V end lost 10 bases, the J end lost 0 bases, and 19 bases lay between the germline ends. The CDR3 is CATPSLIGSSYNSPLHF. CDR3 nucleotides: TGTGCCACCCCCTCTCTTATAGGGAGCTCCTATAATTCACCCCTCCACTTT. Full variable domain (remainder filled in from reference TRBV28 and TRBJ1-6): DVKVTQSSRYLVKRTGEKVFLECVQDMDHENMFWYRQDPGLGLRLIYFSYDVKMKEKGDIPEGYSVSREKKERFSLILESASTNQTSMYLCATPSLIGSSYNSPLHFGNGTRLTVT.

This clone was observed a single time. This sequence joins TRBV28 and TRBJ1-1; a weak D match, TRBD1 (5 bases). The CDR3 runs to 19 residues. Germline loops: CDR1 MDHEN, CDR2 SYDVKM. V was trimmed by 4 bases and J by 3 bases, leaving 27 bases between them. The CDR3 region has the DNA TGTGCCAGCAGTTCTTTGCATTGGGGGGATTCAAGGGATTACACTGAAGCTTTCTTT. Translated, it gives CASSSLHWGDSRDYTEAFF. Full variable domain (rest looked up from reference TRBV28 and TRBJ1-1): DVKVTQSSRYLVKRTGEKVFLECVQDMDHENMFWYRQDPGLGLRLIYFSYDVKMKEKGDIPEGYSVSREKKERFSLILESASTNQTSMYLCASSSLHWGDSRDYTEAFFGQGTRLTVV.

Concerning this clone itself: The same CDR3 can be traced to other DNA sequences in this sample. This rearrangement joins TRBV2 to TRBJ2-7; TRBD2 matches at 11 bases. This CDR3 is 15 amino acids long. Trimming at V came to 4 bases and at J to 5 bases, leaving 7 bases not matched to a gene. Germline-derived CDR1 and CDR2 are SNHLY and FYNNEI. The CDR3: CASSAIAGGPNEQYF. The CDR3 DNA is TGTGCCAGCAGTGCGATAGCGGGAGGGCCCAACGAGCAGTACTTC. The whole variable domain, remainder taken from reference TRBV2 and TRBJ2-7, is EPEVTQTPSHQVTQMGQEVILRCVPISNHLYFYWYRQILGQKVEFLVSFYNNEISEKSEIFDDQFSVERPDGSNFTLKIRSTKLEDSAMYFCASSAIAGGPNEQYFGPGTRLTVT.

This chain joins TRBV15 and TRBJ2-6, with a possible D match to TRBD1 (6 bases). Germline V CDR1 and CDR2: LNHNV, YYDKDF (reference sequence). With 6 bases removed from V and 1 base from J, the gap between germline ends came to 10 bases. CDR3 size: 15 residues. This chain's CDR3 is CATSPRGSGANVLTF. CDR3 bases: TGTGCCACCAGTCCCAGGGGTTCTGGGGCCAACGTCCTGACTTTC.

This chain joins TRBV7-9 and TRBJ1-4, with TRBD1 identical over 9 bases. Per the germline V gene, CDR1 is SEHNR and CDR2 is FQNEAQ (reference sequence). CDR3 length equals 15 residues. The J segment lost 9 bases and the V segment lost 6 bases, leaving 11 bases of the junction unmatched. CDR3 bases: TGTGCCAGCAGTCCACCGGGACAGGGTCTGCAAAAACTGTTTTTT. Its protein product is CASSPPGQGLQKLFF.

V gene TRBV6-1 combines with J gene TRBJ1-2, with D tentatively TRBD1 (6 bases). The V end was cut by 7 bases, the J end by 3 bases, with 12 bases between. Per the germline V gene, CDR1 is MNHNS and CDR2 is SASEGT. The length of the CDR3 is 13 residues. CDR3 nucleotides: TGTGCCAGCATAAACAGGGAAGACTATGGCTACACCTTC. Encoded protein: CASINREDYGYTF.

The V and J genes are TRBV5-1 and TRBJ2-1; 7 nucleotides match TRBD1. Trimming cost V 0 bases and J 6 bases; bases outside gene matches: 3. Germline V lookup: CDR1 SGHRS, CDR2 YFSETQ. This CDR3 has 14 residues. The CDR3 DNA is TGCGCCAGCAGCTTGGAGGGGGCGCGCAATGAGCAGTTCTTC. Its protein is CASSLEGARNEQFF.

The rearrangement uses TRBV19 and TRBJ1-2, with D possibly TRBD1 on 5 matching bases. Per the germline V gene, CDR1 is LNHDA and CDR2 is SQIVND (reference sequence). The CDR3 runs 14 residues. V was shortened by 5 bases and J by 8 bases, with 18 bases between the two germline ends. CDR3: CASSSYPDSRGYTF. CDR3 sequence (DNA): TGTGCCAGTAGTTCTTACCCCGACAGTCGCGGCTACACCTTC. Variable domain in full (rest from reference TRBV19 and TRBJ1-2): DGGITQSPKYLFRKEGQNVTLSCEQNLNHDAMYWYRQDPGQGLRLIYYSQIVNDFQKGDIAEGYSVSREKKESFPLTVTSAQKNPTAFYLCASSSYPDSRGYTFGSGTRLTVV.

The chain uses TRBV6-6 and TRBJ1-2; tentative D call: TRBD1 (6 bases). Trimming removed 6 bases at V and 6 bases at J, with 20 bases between. Per the germline V gene, CDR1 is MNHNY and CDR2 is SVGAGI (reference sequence). The CDR3 is 15 residues long. The CDR3 DNA follows: TGTGCCAGCAGACAGGGCCCGGGGGACACGGATGGCTACACCTTC. It translates to CASRQGPGDTDGYTF.

V is TRBV11-2 and J is TRBJ1-1, with a possible D match to TRBD1 (5 bases). CDR1 SGHAT and CDR2 FQNNGV come from the germline V gene. This CDR3 has 15 residues. Trimming shortened V by 1 base and J by 1 base, and 10 bases separated the two germline ends. CDR3 loop: CASSLGAGWNTEAFF. The CDR3 region has the DNA TGTGCCAGCAGCTTAGGCGCAGGGTGGAACACTGAAGCTTTCTTT.

Notes on this clone: The sample has other DNA sequences that encode this CDR3 too. V and J are TRBV6-5 and TRBJ2-7; 10 positions agree with TRBD1. Per the germline V gene, CDR1 is MNHEY and CDR2 is SVGAGI. J gave up 4 bases and V 6 bases, and 3 bases lay outside the gene matches. The CDR3 length is 13 residues. In nucleotides, the CDR3 is TGTGCCAGCAGGCGGACAGGGGGGTACGAGCAGTACTTC. Translated: CASRRTGGYEQYF.

The genes are TRBV7-6 and TRBJ2-2; 7 bases match TRBD2. J lost 3 bases, V lost 3 bases, and 7 bases had no gene match. This CDR3 contains 16 residues. Germline lookup yields CDR1 SGHVS and CDR2 FNYEAQ. CDR3 sequence (DNA): TGTGCCAGCAGCTTTCGGGGGGACGCAGACACCGGGGAGCTGTTTTTT. Its translation is CASSFRGDADTGELFF.

There are a few counts of this clone. V is TRBV7-3 and J is TRBJ1-5; D is unclear. Germline V gene lookup returns CDR1 SGHTA and CDR2 FQGTGA. Trimming stripped 5 bases from V and 5 bases from J, with 10 bases between. The CDR3 loop spans 13 amino acids. The CDR3 reads CASSPARDQPQHF. Written as DNA, the CDR3 is TGTGCCAGCAGCCCCGCTAGAGATCAGCCCCAGCATTTT.

The rearrangement joins TRBV6-6 to TRBJ1-1; D not resolved. The CDR3 sequence is 14 residues long. Trimming stripped 6 bases from V and 1 base from J, with 12 bases between. CDR1 and CDR2 from the germline V gene are MNHNY and SVGAGI (reference sequence). The DNA of the CDR3 is TGTGCCAGCAGAGGAAAGGACGGGAACACTGAAGCTTTCTTT. This sequence encodes CASRGKDGNTEAFF.

This chain joins TRBV28 and TRBJ1-5; D unresolved. Trimming removed 6 bases from V and 9 bases from J, with 12 bases in between. The CDR3 runs to 12 residues. Germline-derived CDR1 and CDR2 are MDHEN and SYDVKM. The CDR3 sequence: CASRRTPRPQHF. CDR3 in DNA: TGTGCCAGCAGGAGGACCCCCAGGCCCCAGCATTTT. Using reference TRBV28 and TRBJ1-5 for the parts outside the CDR3, the full variable domain is DVKVTQSSRYLVKRTGEKVFLECVQDMDHENMFWYRQDPGLGLRLIYFSYDVKMKEKGDIPEGYSVSREKKERFSLILESASTNQTSMYLCASRRTPRPQHFGDGTRLSIL.